The sequence of this TCR beta chain was determined in a study of identical twins. TCRdb re-analysed the 5' RACE reads in MiXCR, keeping a single row per CDR3 protein. The table lists roughly 230,000 distinct CDR3 sequences, about 8.5% of them singletons. There are 14 residues in the CDR3. V was pared by 2 bases and J by 4 bases, with 10 bases between. The germline V gene has CDR1 MNHEY and CDR2 SVGEGT. This clonotype was observed a handful of times. These same records also appear under a second study, on yellow fever vaccine responses in identical twins.

V is TRBV6-2 or TRBV6-3 and J is TRBJ2-3; a weak D match, TRBD1 (6 bases). Sequencing input: CD8+ T cells sorted from blood. The clonotype was recovered from a woman aged 18-30 years in good health. CDR3 in amino acids: CASSYPQGSDTQYF. The CDR3 DNA is TGTGCCAGCAGTTACCCCCAGGGGTCAGATACGCAGTATTTT.